This TCR beta chain appears in the sequencing data of a study of shared clonotypes between healthy human individuals. Notes on the study in general: Sequencing depth was expected to affect clonotype sharing among donors. Tissue TCR repertoires likely differ from these blood-only repertoires.

Each cell subset's genomic DNA was divided evenly among several immunoSEQ plates. The repertoire was sequenced with immunoSEQ multiplex PCR; TCRdb's copy has only in-frame clones and lacks some. The table includes some 480,000 clones, approximately 79% detected once. Unsorted samples drew genomic DNA from roughly 96 million PBMCs. Germline assignment: CDR1 SGHTA and CDR2 FQGNSA. The CDR3 has 16 residues. For this clone: Its specificity is not known. A read error may produce the germline difference seen at one junction end.

The specimen sequenced was PBMCs. The chain links TRBV7-2 to TRBJ2-2; TRBD2 agrees at 11 bases. The source of this sequence is a woman in her 40s in good health. Some clones in this sample may be carry-over from other donors' samples. DNA of the CDR3: TGTGCCAGCAGCTCCTCTAGCGGGAGGTCCACCCGGGAGCTGTTTTTT. Protein sequence: CASSSSSGRSTRELFF.